Listed here are 22 T cell receptor beta chains from one sample, sequenced in a study of CD4+ T cells in melanoma. Profiling relied on immunoSEQ multiplex PCR, and the TCRdb table lists in-frame clones only, not all of them. The sample has almost 15,000 clones, approximately 62% seen once. The sequencing input was cells from a culture (not recorded whether cultured in vitro). The origin of the receptors is a human donor with melanoma.

The chain combines TRBV19 with TRBJ2-5, with D maybe TRBD1 (7 bases). CDR1 is LNHDA and CDR2 is SQIVND in the germline V gene (reference sequence). There are 15 residues in the CDR3. Trimming took off 3 bases at V and 10 bases at J, with 21 bases between the two ends. The CDR3 sequence is CASSIARDSPGGQYF. CDR3 bases: TGTGCCAGTAGTATCGCCCGGGACTCCCCAGGGGGCCAGTACTTC.

The gene calls are TRBV15 and TRBJ2-1, with D unclear. Trimming took off 0 bases at V and 0 bases at J, with 12 bases between the two ends. There are 17 residues in the CDR3. The germline CDR1 and CDR2 sequences are LNHNV and YYDKDF (reference sequence). CDR3: CATSRDAFLTSYNEQFF. For the CDR3, the DNA is TGTGCCACCAGCAGAGACGCTTTTCTCACCTCCTACAATGAGCAGTTCTTC.

The gene calls are TRBV5-1 and TRBJ2-3; 11 bases match TRBD2. J was trimmed by 0 bases and V by 4 bases; bases with no gene match: 7. Germline values: CDR1 SGHRS, CDR2 YFSETQ. This CDR3 is 17 amino acids long. This CDR3 reads CASSELTSGASTDTQYF. The CDR3 DNA reads TGCGCCAGCAGCGAGTTGACTAGCGGGGCTAGCACAGATACGCAGTATTTT.

This clone came up once. The chain couples TRBV7-2 to TRBJ1-1; no clear D. Trimming pared 2 bases from V and 7 bases from J, leaving 11 bases between. The germline CDR1 and CDR2 sequences are SGHTA and FQGNSA. The CDR3 is 13 amino acids. The CDR3 is CASSLTAQFEAFF. Here the CDR3 DNA reads TGTGCCAGCAGCTTAACGGCTCAGTTTGAAGCTTTCTTT. Based on the CDR3 plus reference TRBV7-2 and TRBJ1-1, the full variable domain is GAGVSQSPSNKVTEKGKDVELRCDPISGHTALYWYRQSLGQGLEFLIYFQGNSAPDKSGLPSDRFSAERTGGSVSTLTIQRTQQEDSAVYLCASSLTAQFEAFFGQGTRLTVV.

The chain links TRBV11-2 to TRBJ2-1, with TRBD2 matching over 7 bases. From germline, CDR1 is SGHAT and CDR2 FQNNGV. With 5 bases clipped from V and 0 bases from J, the junction kept 7 bases outside the gene matches. The length of the CDR3 is 16 residues. The CDR3 protein is CASSGRAGSSYNEQFF. Written as DNA, the CDR3 is TGTGCCAGCAGCGGAAGAGCGGGGAGCTCCTACAATGAGCAGTTCTTC.

The chain has TRBV6-6 and TRBJ2-5; D call uncertain. V lost 3 bases, J lost 4 bases, and 3 bases lay in between. This CDR3 has 11 residues. Germline assignment: CDR1 MNHNY and CDR2 SVGAGI (reference sequence). CDR3 DNA sequence: TGTGCCAGCAGTTATTTAGAGACCCAGTACTTC. Translated: CASSYLETQYF.

The CDR3 nucleotides read TGTGCCAGTAGTATGGGACGTTCGACTAGCGGGGGACAGGATACGCAGTATTTT. Encoded protein: CASSMGRSTSGGQDTQYF. J is TRBJ2-3 and V is TRBV19, with 12 bases matching TRBD2. From germline, CDR1 is LNHDA and CDR2 SQIVND (reference sequence). The CDR3 contains 18 residues. The trim removed 3 bases at V and 6 bases at J, leaving 13 bases unmatched.

The chain recombines TRBV30 with TRBJ2-5, with no clear D. TRBJ2-7 matches the DNA end more closely, so the J call is doubtful. Germline loops: CDR1 GTSNPN, CDR2 SVGIG (reference sequence). The CDR3 runs 13 residues. CDR3 protein: CAWSARISDEQYF. The CDR3 coding sequence is TGTGCCTGGAGTGCCCGGATTTCAGACGAGCAGTACTTC.

V gene TRBV19 combines with J gene TRBJ2-1; no clear D gene. Germline V gives CDR1 LNHDA, CDR2 SQIVND (reference sequence). The CDR3 is 15 residues long. V was cut by 5 bases and J by 0 bases, with 11 bases left in between. This CDR3 is CASSRTKGSYNEQFF. In DNA form, the CDR3 reads TGTGCCAGTAGTCGAACGAAGGGCTCCTACAATGAGCAGTTCTTC. Complete variable domain (other parts from reference TRBV19 and TRBJ2-1): DGGITQSPKYLFRKEGQNVTLSCEQNLNHDAMYWYRQDPGQGLRLIYYSQIVNDFQKGDIAEGYSVSREKKESFPLTVTSAQKNPTAFYLCASSRTKGSYNEQFFGPGTRLTVL.

This clone has only one observation. The V call is TRBV2, the J call TRBJ2-5; D is unclear. The CDR3 totals 12 residues. Trimming left V 6 bases short and J 4 bases short, with 9 bases between. Germline CDR1 SNHLY, CDR2 FYNNEI. CDR3 sequence reads: CASSEIGETQYF. CDR3 bases: TGTGCCAGCAGCGAAATCGGAGAGACCCAGTACTTC.

The chain has TRBV5-1 and TRBJ1-4, with 11 positions matching TRBD1. Germline CDR1 reads SGHRS; CDR2 reads YFSETQ. V trimming: 3 bases; J trimming: 8 bases; junction bases outside the gene matches: 9. This CDR3 contains 16 residues. The CDR3: CASSWGTGGQGEKLFF. The DNA of the CDR3 is TGCGCCAGCAGCTGGGGGACAGGGGGTCAAGGAGAAAAACTGTTTTTT.

The V call is TRBV10-1, the J call TRBJ2-3, with 7 bases lining up with TRBD1. The V gene's germline CDR1 is WNHNN and CDR2 SYGVQD (reference sequence). The length of the CDR3 is 13 residues. V dropped 8 bases and J dropped 2; count of bases not matched to a gene: 4. The CDR3 protein is CASGDRPTDTQYF. CDR3 sequence (DNA): TGCGCCAGCGGGGACAGACCCACAGATACGCAGTATTTT.

This clone was found a few times. V usage is TRBV2 and J usage is TRBJ2-2, with no clear D. The CDR3 is 12 residues long. The ends were cut back, 7 bases at V and 7 bases at J, with 10 bases in the middle. The germline V gene has CDR1 SNHLY and CDR2 FYNNEI. CDR3 region: CASTLPDGELFF. The CDR3 nucleotides are TGTGCCAGCACTCTGCCGGACGGGGAGCTGTTTTTT. Full variable domain (outside the CDR3, taken from reference TRBV2 and TRBJ2-2): EPEVTQTPSHQVTQMGQEVILRCVPISNHLYFYWYRQILGQKVEFLVSFYNNEISEKSEIFDDQFSVERPDGSNFTLKIRSTKLEDSAMYFCASTLPDGELFFGEGSRLTVL.

The chain couples TRBV5-1 to TRBJ2-3; the D is unclear. CDR1 SGHRS and CDR2 YFSETQ come from the germline V gene. V was clipped by 1 base and J by 2 bases, with 5 bases between them. This CDR3 is built from 13 residues. The DNA for the CDR3 is TGCGCCAGCAGCTTGCGTCCCACAGATACGCAGTATTTT. Translated, it gives CASSLRPTDTQYF.

The chain carries TRBV11-2 and TRBJ1-1; TRBD1 might be the D (5 bases). Germline CDR1 and CDR2: SGHAT and FQNNGV. The CDR3 totals 12 residues. Trimming stripped 2 bases from V and 7 bases from J, with 8 bases between. CDR3 sequence (DNA): TGTGCCAGCAGCTTACAGGGACTTGAAGCTTTCTTT. Translation: CASSLQGLEAFF.

This sequence joins TRBV5-4 and TRBJ2-1, with 9 bases that match TRBD1. Trimming took 4 bases from V and 5 from J; bases not matched to a gene: 4. The CDR3 covers 14 residues. CDR1 and CDR2 (germline): SGHNT, YYREEE (reference sequence). The DNA of the CDR3 is TGTGCCAGCAGCGTGACAGGGGGTAACAATGAGCAGTTCTTC. Translating gives CASSVTGGNNEQFF.

The J gene is TRBJ1-4, the V gene TRBV5-1; D unclear. The CDR3 is 13 amino acids. CDR1 is SGHRS and CDR2 is YFSETQ in the germline V gene. Trimming cost V 4 bases and J 8 bases, with 12 bases left between them. CDR3 nucleotides: TGCGCCAGCAGCCTCAGCGTGGGGGAAAAACTGTTTTTT. Translating gives CASSLSVGEKLFF.

The rearrangement links TRBV5-1 to TRBJ2-1, with 13 nucleotides matching TRBD2. The CDR3 runs 16 residues. Germline values: CDR1 SGHRS, CDR2 YFSETQ. With 0 bases clipped from V and 6 bases from J, the junction kept 3 bases outside the gene matches. CDR3 residues: CASSLGLAGGSNEQFF. In DNA form, the CDR3 reads TGCGCCAGCAGCTTGGGACTAGCGGGGGGCAGCAATGAGCAGTTCTTC.

The rearrangement joins TRBV6-6 to TRBJ1-2, with D tentatively TRBD1 (5 bases). This CDR3 has 12 residues. V lost 8 bases and J lost 6, with 13 bases in between. CDR1 MNHNY and CDR2 SVGAGI come from the germline V gene (reference sequence). CDR3 region: CASLGRVDGYTF. The CDR3 region has the DNA TGTGCCAGCCTTGGCAGGGTGGATGGCTACACCTTC.

The chain employs TRBV30 and TRBJ1-1; a weak D match, TRBD1 (5 bases). The V end lost 7 bases, the J end lost 6 bases, and 15 bases lay between the germline ends. Per the germline V gene, CDR1 is GTSNPN and CDR2 is SVGIG (reference sequence). This CDR3 has 12 residues. Here the CDR3 reads CAFSLGGAEAFF. The CDR3 bases are TGTGCCTTTTCCCTGGGGGGGGCTGAAGCTTTCTTT.

The rearrangement uses TRBV15 and TRBJ2-7; the D is unclear. The CDR3 has 14 residues. Looked up from germline, CDR1 is LNHNV and CDR2 is YYDKDF (reference sequence). Between the trimmed V and J ends, which lost 1 base and 6 bases, there was a span of 13 bases. In DNA, the CDR3 is TGTGCCACCAGCAGAGGGACCACAAAGAGCGAGCAGTACTTC. Protein: CATSRGTTKSEQYF.

V is TRBV7-6 and J is TRBJ2-7; TRBD1 matches at 8 bases. The CDR3 is 15 amino acids. Germline lookup yields CDR1 SGHVS and CDR2 FNYEAQ. V shed 5 bases and J 2 bases; nucleotides not matched to a gene: 8. The CDR3: CASSPGQARAYEQYF. CDR3 in DNA: TGTGCCAGCAGCCCGGGACAGGCCCGTGCCTACGAGCAGTACTTC.